Listed below are T cell receptor beta chains from one sample, sequenced in a study of regulatory T cells in long-lasting Graves disease. Each CDR3 protein gets one entry after TCRdb re-called the multiplex PCR reads with MiXCR. This table has under 450,000 distinct CDR3 sequences, less than 30% appearing once. Sample: peripheral blood mononuclear cells (PBMCs), taken when the disease was refractory, from a patient treated with antithyroid drugs. The source of these receptors is a middle-aged woman with Graves disease. The CDR3 runs from the conserved cysteine through the conserved F or W. A D gene is named only where the DNA matches it firmly. Clone size appears in some rows only: once, few, many, or a class for an expanded clone.

D: .
size: few
V: TRBV3-1
J: TRBJ2-5
DNA: TGTGCCAGCAGCCAAGAACGGGGGACCCAGTACTTC
CDR3: CASSQERGTQYF

D: TRBD2
size: .
V: TRBV7-8
J: TRBJ2-7
DNA: TGTGCCAGCAGCTTAAGGTTCGAAGCGGGAGCGAGGGAGCAGTACTTC
CDR3: CASSLRFEAGAREQYF

D: .
size: .
V: TRBV18
J: TRBJ1-1
DNA: TGTGCCAGCTCACCGCGGGATGGTAACACTGAAGCTTTCTTT
CDR3: CASSPRDGNTEAFF

D: .
size: .
V: TRBV7-9
J: TRBJ1-2
DNA: TGTGCCAGCAGCTTTCGCCGCCCAGAGGATGGCTACACCTTC
CDR3: CASSFRRPEDGYTF

D: TRBD1
size: .
V: TRBV27
J: TRBJ1-2
DNA: TGTGCCAGCAGTCCAGGGGGAATAACTAACTATGGCTACACCTTC
CDR3: CASSPGGITNYGYTF

D: .
size: many
V: TRBV14
J: TRBJ2-2
DNA: TGTGCCAGCAGCCAAGTTGTCACCGGGGAGCTGTTTTTT
CDR3: CASSQVVTGELFF

D: TRBD1
size: .
V: TRBV20-1
J: TRBJ1-4
DNA: TGCAGTGCAGCGGACAGGTCTAATGAAAAACTGTTTTTT
CDR3: CSAADRSNEKLFF

D: TRBD1
size: many
V: TRBV11-2
J: TRBJ1-5
DNA: TGTGCCAGCAGCCAGGGGGTTAATCAGCCCCAGCATTTT
CDR3: CASSQGVNQPQHF

D: TRBD1
size: .
V: TRBV4-1
J: TRBJ1-1
DNA: TGCGCCAGCAGCTGGGGACAGGGAAGGGGGAACACTGAAGCTTTCTTT
CDR3: CASSWGQGRGNTEAFF

D: .
size: many
V: TRBV5-5
J: TRBJ2-5
DNA: TGTGCCAGCAGCTTGGCCCCGGGAGACTACCAAGAGACCCAGTACTTC
CDR3: CASSLAPGDYQETQYF

D: .
size: many
V: TRBV7-3
J: TRBJ1-2
DNA: TGTGCCAGCAGCCGGGGCGCAGGGAATCATGGCTACACCTTC
CDR3: CASSRGAGNHGYTF

D: .
size: .
V: TRBV6-2/TRBV6-3
J: TRBJ1-2
DNA: TGTGCCAGCAGTTCTCGATATGGCTACACCTTC
CDR3: CASSSRYGYTF

D: TRBD2
size: few
V: TRBV5-1
J: TRBJ2-7
DNA: TGCGCCAGCAGCGATCTAGCGGGAGACGAGCAGTACTTC
CDR3: CASSDLAGDEQYF

D: .
size: many
V: TRBV2
J: TRBJ1-3
DNA: TGTGCCAGCAGTGTACAGCGCTACTCTGGAAACACCATATATTTT
CDR3: CASSVQRYSGNTIYF

D: .
size: .
V: TRBV10-3
J: TRBJ2-4
DNA: TGTGCCATCAGTGAGTCACAGGGAGGCAAAAACATTCAGTACTTC
CDR3: CAISESQGGKNIQYF

D: .
size: .
V: TRBV27
J: TRBJ2-7
DNA: TGTGCCAGCAGTCCCCTGACCTTGACAGGAACCTACGAGCAGTACTTC
CDR3: CASSPLTLTGTYEQYF

D: .
size: once
V: TRBV9
J: TRBJ1-5
DNA: TGTGCCAGCAGCGCGTCCCAGGCATTCAATCAGCCCCAGCATTTT
CDR3: CASSASQAFNQPQHF

D: .
size: few
V: TRBV5-1
J: TRBJ1-1
DNA: TGCGCCAGCAGCTTGGAGGGTTACGGTTATGAAGCTTTCTTT
CDR3: CASSLEGYGYEAFF

D: TRBD1
size: many
V: TRBV28
J: TRBJ1-6
DNA: TGTGCCAGCAGTCCCCTTTCGCCAGGGGGCATCGGTTCACCCCTCCACTTT
CDR3: CASSPLSPGGIGSPLHF

D: .
size: few
V: TRBV4-1
J: TRBJ1-2
DNA: TGCGCCAGCAGCCAATCAGTCCCTAACTATGGCTACACCTTC
CDR3: CASSQSVPNYGYTF

D: .
size: .
V: TRBV11-2
J: TRBJ2-1
DNA: TGTGCCAGCAGCCTTTTAGTGGCACGGGTCGGGAATGAGCAGTTCTTC
CDR3: CASSLLVARVGNEQFF

D: .
size: many
V: TRBV12-3/TRBV12-4
J: TRBJ1-1
DNA: TGTGCCAGCAGTTCAGGACGTGAAGCTTTCTTT
CDR3: CASSSGREAFF

D: .
size: many
V: TRBV28
J: TRBJ2-5
DNA: TGTGCCAGCAGTCCCCCTCACAAGCAAGAGACCCAGTACTTC
CDR3: CASSPPHKQETQYF

D: TRBD1
size: once
V: TRBV12-3/TRBV12-4
J: TRBJ2-3
DNA: TGTGCCAGCAGTCCGGGACAGGCAAGGACAGATACGCAGTATTTT
CDR3: CASSPGQARTDTQYF

D: .
size: few
V: TRBV20-1
J: TRBJ2-7
DNA: TGCAGTGCTAGTTTGGTCTACGAGCAGTACTTC
CDR3: CSASLVYEQYF

D: .
size: few
V: TRBV5-1
J: TRBJ1-1
DNA: TGCGCCAGCAGCTCGAAATCAGACACTGAAGCTTTCTTT
CDR3: CASSSKSDTEAFF

D: TRBD2
size: .
V: TRBV2
J: TRBJ2-7
DNA: TGTGCCAGCAGCCGAGCGGGGGTTTACTACGAGCAGTACTTC
CDR3: CASSRAGVYYEQYF

D: TRBD2
size: many
V: TRBV15
J: TRBJ2-2
DNA: TGTGCCACCAGCAGAGATGCGGGACTAGCGGGAGAAGGGAACACCGGGGAGCTGTTTTTT
CDR3: CATSRDAGLAGEGNTGELFF

D: TRBD1
size: many
V: TRBV28
J: TRBJ1-6
DNA: TGTGCCAGTAATTCGGGACAGGGGAATTCACCCCTCCACTTT
CDR3: CASNSGQGNSPLHF

D: .
size: .
V: TRBV10-3
J: TRBJ2-1
DNA: TGTGCCATCAGGGGAGGGGGGAGAGAGGCGTTCTTC
CDR3: CAIRGGGREAFF

D: TRBD1
size: few
V: TRBV7-9
J: TRBJ2-5
DNA: TGTGCCAGCAGCTTAGAGGGACAGGGGGAAGAGACCCAGTACTTC
CDR3: CASSLEGQGEETQYF

D: .
size: few
V: TRBV25-1
J: TRBJ2-7
DNA: TGTGCCAGCAGTGGGGACCAGCCATCCTACGAGCAGTACTTC
CDR3: CASSGDQPSYEQYF

D: .
size: .
V: TRBV9
J: TRBJ2-5
DNA: TGTGCCAGCAGCGTAAGGGCAGGGGTAATAGGAGAGACCCAGTACTTC
CDR3: CASSVRAGVIGETQYF

D: .
size: many
V: TRBV12-3/TRBV12-4
J: TRBJ1-5
DNA: TGTGCCAGCAGTTTTACAGGGCGCCAGCCCCAGCATTTT
CDR3: CASSFTGRQPQHF

D: .
size: many
V: TRBV19
J: TRBJ2-6
DNA: TGTGCCAGTAGTACTCTCTTCTCTGGGGCCAACGTCCTGACTTTC
CDR3: CASSTLFSGANVLTF

D: .
size: many
V: TRBV9
J: TRBJ2-2
DNA: TGTGCCAGCAGCGTAGAGGACCAGTGGGACGGGGAGCTGTTTTTT
CDR3: CASSVEDQWDGELFF

D: TRBD1
size: few
V: TRBV11-2
J: TRBJ1-2
DNA: TGTGCCAGCAGCATACGGACAGGGAATGGCTACACCTTC
CDR3: CASSIRTGNGYTF

D: .
size: few
V: TRBV7-9
J: TRBJ2-7
DNA: TGTGCCAGCAGCTACCCGTCGGGGGAGGAGCAGTACTTC
CDR3: CASSYPSGEEQYF